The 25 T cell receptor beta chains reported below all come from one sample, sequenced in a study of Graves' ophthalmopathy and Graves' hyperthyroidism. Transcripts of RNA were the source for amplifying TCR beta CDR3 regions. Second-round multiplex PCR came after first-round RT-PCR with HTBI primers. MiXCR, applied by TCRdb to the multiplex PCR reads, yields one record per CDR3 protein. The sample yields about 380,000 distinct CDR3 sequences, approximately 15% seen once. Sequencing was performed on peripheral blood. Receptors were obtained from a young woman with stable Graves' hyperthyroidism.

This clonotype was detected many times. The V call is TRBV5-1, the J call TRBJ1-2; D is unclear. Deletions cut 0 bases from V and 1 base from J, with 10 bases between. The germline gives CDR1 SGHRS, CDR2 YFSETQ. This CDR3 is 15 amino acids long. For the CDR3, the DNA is TGCGCCAGCAGCTTGGCCGTAGGGAGTAACTATGGCTACACCTTC. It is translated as CASSLAVGSNYGYTF.

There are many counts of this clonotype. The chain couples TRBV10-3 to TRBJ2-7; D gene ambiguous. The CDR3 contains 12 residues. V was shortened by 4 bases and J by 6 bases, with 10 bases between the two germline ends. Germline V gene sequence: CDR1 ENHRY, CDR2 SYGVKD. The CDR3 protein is CAISARVSEQYF. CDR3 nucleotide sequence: TGTGCCATCAGTGCGCGAGTTAGCGAGCAGTACTTC.

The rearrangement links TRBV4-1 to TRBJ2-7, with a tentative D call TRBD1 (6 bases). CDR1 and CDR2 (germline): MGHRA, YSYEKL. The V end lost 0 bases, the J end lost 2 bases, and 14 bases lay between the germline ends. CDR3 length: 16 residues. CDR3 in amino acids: CASSQDSKQGPYEQYF. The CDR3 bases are TGCGCCAGCAGCCAAGATAGTAAACAGGGTCCCTACGAGCAGTACTTC.

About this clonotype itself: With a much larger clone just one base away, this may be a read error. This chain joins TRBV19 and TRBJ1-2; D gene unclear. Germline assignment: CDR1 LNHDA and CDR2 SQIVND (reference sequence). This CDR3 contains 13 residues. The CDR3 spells CSSSPQGAGGYTF. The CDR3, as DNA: TGTTCCAGTAGTCCCCAAGGAGCCGGCGGCTACACCTTC.

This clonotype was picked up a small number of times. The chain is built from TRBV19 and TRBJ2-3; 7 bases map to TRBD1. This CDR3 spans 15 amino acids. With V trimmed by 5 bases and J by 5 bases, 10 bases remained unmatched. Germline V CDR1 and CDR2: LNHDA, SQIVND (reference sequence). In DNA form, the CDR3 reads TGTGCCAGTAGTCTCCGACAGGGTCGAGGAGATACGCAGTATTTT. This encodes CASSLRQGRGDTQYF.

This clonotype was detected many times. The CDR3 sequence is CASTSLTRPPDTYEQYF. The CDR3 DNA is TGTGCCAGCACCTCCCTTACTAGGCCGCCAGACACCTACGAGCAGTACTTC. This chain links TRBV11-1 with TRBJ2-7; D perhaps matches TRBD2 (5 bases). The germline gives CDR1 SGHAT, CDR2 FQDESV (reference sequence). This CDR3 has 17 residues. Trimming left V 7 bases short and J 2 bases short, with 24 bases between.

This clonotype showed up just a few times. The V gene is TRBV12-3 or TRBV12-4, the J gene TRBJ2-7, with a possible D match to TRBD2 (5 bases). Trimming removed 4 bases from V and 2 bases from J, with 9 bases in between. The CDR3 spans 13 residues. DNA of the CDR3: TGTGCCAGCAGTTCGGACTGGACCTACGAGCAGTACTTC. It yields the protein CASSSDWTYEQYF.

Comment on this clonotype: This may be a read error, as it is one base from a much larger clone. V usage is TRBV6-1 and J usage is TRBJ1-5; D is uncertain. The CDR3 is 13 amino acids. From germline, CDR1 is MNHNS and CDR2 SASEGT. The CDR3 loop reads CASNSYSNQPRHF. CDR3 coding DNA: TGTGCCAGCAACAGTTATAGCAATCAGCCCCGGCATTTT.

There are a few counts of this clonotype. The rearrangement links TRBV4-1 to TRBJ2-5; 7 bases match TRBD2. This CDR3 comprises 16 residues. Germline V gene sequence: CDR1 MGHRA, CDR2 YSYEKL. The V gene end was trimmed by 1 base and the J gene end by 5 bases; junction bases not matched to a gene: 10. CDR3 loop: CASSQGGGPGRETQYF. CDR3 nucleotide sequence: TGCGCCAGCAGCCAAGGGGGAGGGCCGGGGCGGGAGACCCAGTACTTC.

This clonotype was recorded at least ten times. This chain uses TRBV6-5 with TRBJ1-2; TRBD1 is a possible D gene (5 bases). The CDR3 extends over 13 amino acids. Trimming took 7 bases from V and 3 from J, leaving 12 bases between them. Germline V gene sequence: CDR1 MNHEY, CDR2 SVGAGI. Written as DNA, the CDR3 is TGTGCCAGCACTTCCACAGGCTACTATGGCTACACCTTC. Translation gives CASTSTGYYGYTF.

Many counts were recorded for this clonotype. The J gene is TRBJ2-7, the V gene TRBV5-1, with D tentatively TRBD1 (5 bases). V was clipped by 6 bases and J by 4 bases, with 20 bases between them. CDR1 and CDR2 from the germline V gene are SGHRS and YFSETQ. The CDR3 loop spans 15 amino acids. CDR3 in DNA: TGCGCCAGCACTCTCCATGGGGCAGGGTTGTACGAGCAGTACTTC. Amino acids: CASTLHGAGLYEQYF.

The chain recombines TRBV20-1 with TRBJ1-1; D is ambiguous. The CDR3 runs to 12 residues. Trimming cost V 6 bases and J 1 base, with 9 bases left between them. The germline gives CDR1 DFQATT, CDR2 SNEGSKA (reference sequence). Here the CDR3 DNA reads TGCAGTGCGGAAAAGGAGAACACTGAAGCTTTCTTT. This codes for CSAEKENTEAFF.

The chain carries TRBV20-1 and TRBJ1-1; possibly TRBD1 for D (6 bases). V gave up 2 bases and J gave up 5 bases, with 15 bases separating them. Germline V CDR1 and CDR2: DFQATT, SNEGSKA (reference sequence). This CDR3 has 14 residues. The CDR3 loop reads CSARTPGVSTEAFF. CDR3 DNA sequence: TGCAGTGCTAGAACCCCAGGGGTTAGTACTGAAGCTTTCTTT.

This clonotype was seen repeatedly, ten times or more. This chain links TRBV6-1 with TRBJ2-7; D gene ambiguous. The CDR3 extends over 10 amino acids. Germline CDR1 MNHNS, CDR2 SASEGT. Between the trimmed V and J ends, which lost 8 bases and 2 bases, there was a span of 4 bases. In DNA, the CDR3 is TGTGCCAGCGGGGCCTACGAGCAGTACTTC. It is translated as CASGAYEQYF.

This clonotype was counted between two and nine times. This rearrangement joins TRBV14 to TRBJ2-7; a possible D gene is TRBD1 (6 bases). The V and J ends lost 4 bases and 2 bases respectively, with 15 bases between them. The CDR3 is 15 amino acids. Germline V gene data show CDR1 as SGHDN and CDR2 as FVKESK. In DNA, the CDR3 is TGTGCCAGCAGCCTTGGCCCAGGGGATACCTACGAGCAGTACTTC. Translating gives CASSLGPGDTYEQYF.

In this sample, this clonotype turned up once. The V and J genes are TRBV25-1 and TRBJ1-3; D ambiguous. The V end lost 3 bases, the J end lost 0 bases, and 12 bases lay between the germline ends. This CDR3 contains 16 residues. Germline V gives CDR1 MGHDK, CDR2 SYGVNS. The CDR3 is CASSESSYHSGNTIYF. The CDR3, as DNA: TGTGCCAGCAGTGAGTCGAGCTATCACTCTGGAAACACCATATATTTT.

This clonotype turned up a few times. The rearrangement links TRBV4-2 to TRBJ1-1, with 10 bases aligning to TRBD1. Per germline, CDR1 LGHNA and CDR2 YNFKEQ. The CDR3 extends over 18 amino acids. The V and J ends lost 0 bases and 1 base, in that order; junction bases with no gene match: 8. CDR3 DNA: TGTGCCAGCAGCCAAGAAAGTTTCCGGGACAGGGGGAACACTGAAGCTTTCTTT. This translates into CASSQESFRDRGNTEAFF.

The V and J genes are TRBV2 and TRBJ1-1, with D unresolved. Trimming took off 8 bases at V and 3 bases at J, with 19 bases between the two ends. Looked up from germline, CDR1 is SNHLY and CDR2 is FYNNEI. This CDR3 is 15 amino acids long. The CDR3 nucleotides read TGTGCCAGCGTAAAGGGTTATTTTTCGGACACTGAAGCTTTCTTT. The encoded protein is CASVKGYFSDTEAFF. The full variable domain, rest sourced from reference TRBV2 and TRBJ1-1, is EPEVTQTPSHQVTQMGQEVILRCVPISNHLYFYWYRQILGQKVEFLVSFYNNEISEKSEIFDDQFSVERPDGSNFTLKIRSTKLEDSAMYFCASVKGYFSDTEAFFGQGTRLTVV.

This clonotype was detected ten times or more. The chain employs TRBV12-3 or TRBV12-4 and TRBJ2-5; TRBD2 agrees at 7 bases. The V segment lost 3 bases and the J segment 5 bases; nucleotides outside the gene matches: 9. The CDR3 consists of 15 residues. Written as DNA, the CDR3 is TGTGCCAGCAGTTTTAGAGGGTCCGGGGGGGAGACCCAGTACTTC. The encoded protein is CASSFRGSGGETQYF.

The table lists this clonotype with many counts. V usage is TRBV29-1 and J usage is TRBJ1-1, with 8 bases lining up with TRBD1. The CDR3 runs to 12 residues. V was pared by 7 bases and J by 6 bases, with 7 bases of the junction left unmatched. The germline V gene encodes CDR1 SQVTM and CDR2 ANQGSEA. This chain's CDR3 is CSGQGTWAEAFF. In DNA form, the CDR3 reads TGCAGCGGACAGGGGACGTGGGCTGAAGCTTTCTTT.

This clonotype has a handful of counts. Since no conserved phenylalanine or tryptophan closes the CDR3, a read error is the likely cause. CDR3 loop: CASSFSGQITSYEQYS. The DNA of the CDR3 is TGTGCCAGCAGTTTCTCGGGACAGATTACCTCCTACGAGCAGTACTCC. The rearrangement uses TRBV27 and TRBJ2-7, with 7 bases fitting TRBD1. Germline values: CDR1 MNHEY, CDR2 SMNVEV (reference sequence). This CDR3 comprises 16 residues. V was pared by 3 bases and J by 0 bases, with 8 bases of the junction left unmatched.

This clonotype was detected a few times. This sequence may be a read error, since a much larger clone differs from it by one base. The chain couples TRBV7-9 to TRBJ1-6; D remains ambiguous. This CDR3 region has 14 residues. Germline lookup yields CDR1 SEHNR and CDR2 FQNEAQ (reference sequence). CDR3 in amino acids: CASSLEQYNSHLHF. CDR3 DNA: TGTGCCAGCAGCTTAGAACAATATAATTCACACCTCCACTTT.

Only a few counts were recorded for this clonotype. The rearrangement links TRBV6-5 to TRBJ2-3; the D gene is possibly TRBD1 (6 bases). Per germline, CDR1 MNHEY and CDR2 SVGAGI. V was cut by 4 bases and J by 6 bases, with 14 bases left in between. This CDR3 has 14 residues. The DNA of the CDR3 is TGTGCCAGCAGTTCCGTGGGGGCCCTGGATACGCAGTATTTT. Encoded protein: CASSSVGALDTQYF.

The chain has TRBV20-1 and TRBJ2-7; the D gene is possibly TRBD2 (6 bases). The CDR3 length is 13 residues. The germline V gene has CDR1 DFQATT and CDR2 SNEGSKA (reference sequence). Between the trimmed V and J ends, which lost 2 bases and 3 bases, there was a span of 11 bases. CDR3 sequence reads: CSARSRTNYEQYF. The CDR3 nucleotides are TGCAGTGCTAGATCGAGGACTAACTACGAGCAGTACTTC.

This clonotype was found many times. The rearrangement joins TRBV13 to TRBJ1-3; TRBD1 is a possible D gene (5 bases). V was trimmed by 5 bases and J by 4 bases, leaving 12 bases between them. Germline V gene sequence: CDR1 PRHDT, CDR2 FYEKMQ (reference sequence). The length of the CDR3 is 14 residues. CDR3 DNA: TGTGCCAGCAGCCTCCAGGGTCCAGGAAACACCATATATTTT. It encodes CASSLQGPGNTIYF.